These 7 T cell receptor beta chains were sequenced from one sample in a study of PD-1 blockade in classical Hodgkin lymphoma. Method: immunoSEQ multiplex PCR; TCRdb's copy keeps in-frame clones and lacks some. Among roughly 64,000 clones listed, around nine tenths were seen once. As to time point: cycle 4 day 1 (C4D1), after 5 to 7 weeks of nivolumab. Each of the patients experienced relapse following autologous stem cell transplantation, and their brentuximab vedotin exposure differed. Sequenced material: peripheral blood mononuclear cells (PBMCs), taken before the fourth cycle of nivolumab. Receptors were obtained from a human donor with classical Hodgkin lymphoma.

J is TRBJ2-1 and V is TRBV27; the match to TRBD1 covers 8 bases. The V gene end was trimmed by 3 bases and the J gene end by 6 bases; junction bases not matched to a gene: 10. Germline CDR1 is MNHEY and CDR2 is SMNVEV (reference sequence). This CDR3 has 16 amino acids. The CDR3: CASSLVTDRVSNEQFF. The CDR3 region has the DNA TGTGCCAGCAGTTTGGTGACGGACAGGGTCAGCAATGAGCAGTTCTTC.

The V gene is TRBV19, the J gene TRBJ2-2, with TRBD1 matching over 8 bases. Germline values: CDR1 LNHDA, CDR2 SQIVND (reference sequence). There are 14 residues in the CDR3. Losses at the gene ends were 10 bases for V and 8 bases for J; bases not matched to a gene: 12. CDR3 sequence: CATSESRGHGELFF. DNA for the CDR3: TGTGCCACCTCTGAGAGCAGGGGGCATGGGGAGCTGTTTTTT.

The chain employs TRBV6-5 and TRBJ2-1; D ambiguous. This CDR3 comprises 13 residues. CDR1 is MNHEY and CDR2 is SVGAGI in the germline V gene. V gave up 2 bases and J gave up 7 bases, with 9 bases separating them. The CDR3 nucleotides read TGTGCCAGCAGTTACCCCGCCAAAAATGAGCAGTTCTTC. This encodes CASSYPAKNEQFF.

The chain has TRBV28 and TRBJ2-5; TRBD1 matches at 8 bases. The germline V gene has CDR1 MDHEN and CDR2 SYDVKM. After removal of 6 bases from V and 5 bases from J, the junction contained 8 bases not matched to a gene. There are 14 residues in the CDR3. Here the CDR3 DNA reads TGTGCCAGCAGACCTGCAGGGGGCCGGGAGACCCAGTACTTC. It translates to CASRPAGGRETQYF.

The CDR3 region has the DNA TGCGCCAGCAGCCCCTACACAGGGTCCGGAAACACCATATATTTT. Translating it yields CASSPYTGSGNTIYF. The chain combines TRBV5-1 with TRBJ1-3, with a tentative D call TRBD1 (6 bases). Trimming pared 4 bases from V and 4 bases from J, leaving 15 bases between. CDR3 length: 15 amino acids. Germline V lookup: CDR1 SGHRS, CDR2 YFSETQ.

This clone is a singleton in its sample. The chain carries TRBV28 and TRBJ1-2, with D tentatively TRBD1 (6 bases). Germline CDR1 is MDHEN and CDR2 is SYDVKM. V lost 3 bases and J lost 4, with 15 bases in between. This CDR3 contains 15 residues. The CDR3 spells CASSLPLQGSYGYTF. The CDR3 DNA follows: TGTGCCAGCAGTTTGCCGCTACAGGGTTCCTATGGCTACACCTTC.

The genes are TRBV9 and TRBJ2-2; no clear D. The CDR3 covers 17 residues. V was shortened by 0 bases and J by 3 bases, with 15 bases between the two germline ends. Germline V gives CDR1 SGDLS, CDR2 YYNGEE. As DNA, the CDR3 is TGTGCCAGCAGCGTAGCGCCACTTCAGTCGGACACCGGGGAGCTGTTTTTT. Translating gives CASSVAPLQSDTGELFF. Based on the CDR3 plus reference TRBV9 and TRBJ2-2, the full variable domain is DSGVTQTPKHLITATGQRVTLRCSPRSGDLSVYWYQQSLDQGLQFLIQYYNGEERAKGNILERFSAQQFPDLHSELNLSSLELGDSALYFCASSVAPLQSDTGELFFGEGSRLTVL.